What follows are 28 T cell receptor beta chains derived from one specimen sequenced in a study of blood T cell repertoires in COVID-19. Using immunoSEQ multiplex PCR, the repertoire was profiled, and TCRdb retains in-frame clones only, with some absent. The repertoire has more than 150,000 clones, roughly 80% of them found once; the top ten carry approximately 13%. Sequenced input: peripheral blood. Every receptor here comes from a man in his fifties or sixties who had recovered from COVID-19.

CDR3 in amino acids: CATSDRGQGALQPQHF. CDR3 in DNA: TGTGCCACCAGTGACCGTGGACAGGGGGCCTTGCAGCCCCAGCATTTT. The chain is built from TRBV24-1 and TRBJ1-5, with 11 nucleotides matching TRBD1. The germline V gene encodes CDR1 KGHDR and CDR2 SFDVKD. V shed 4 bases and J 7 bases; nucleotides not matched to a gene: 8. The CDR3 is 16 residues long.

This chain links TRBV6-5 with TRBJ2-1; the D is unclear. Germline V gene lookup returns CDR1 MNHEY and CDR2 SVGAGI. The V end lost 0 bases, the J end lost 5 bases, and 8 bases lay between the germline ends. This CDR3 spans 14 amino acids. Here the CDR3 DNA reads TGTGCCAGCAGTTACTCCCGCAGAAACAATGAGCAGTTCTTC. This codes for CASSYSRRNNEQFF.

This chain uses TRBV5-1 with TRBJ1-2; TRBD1 is a possible D gene (6 bases). Per germline, CDR1 SGHRS and CDR2 YFSETQ. V lost 3 bases and J lost 1, with 13 bases in between. The CDR3 extends over 15 amino acids. The CDR3 here is CASSSFGTNNYGYTF. The CDR3 DNA is TGCGCCAGCAGCTCTTTTGGGACAAATAACTATGGCTACACCTTC.

This clone was picked up a small number of times. The chain uses TRBV18 and TRBJ1-1; tentatively, D is TRBD1 (5 bases). The length of the CDR3 is 16 residues. V shed 0 bases and J shed 4 bases, with 15 bases lying between them. The germline V gene encodes CDR1 KGHSH and CDR2 LQKENI. This chain's CDR3 is CASSPPAGLGVTEAFF. CDR3 in DNA: TGTGCCAGCTCACCACCGGCAGGGCTGGGTGTCACTGAAGCTTTCTTT.

The chain combines TRBV19 with TRBJ2-7; D ambiguous. The V end was cut by 8 bases, the J end by 3 bases, with 11 bases between. Per germline, CDR1 LNHDA and CDR2 SQIVND (reference sequence). This CDR3 is 12 amino acids long. The CDR3 here is CASGTDLYEQYF. Written as DNA, the CDR3 is TGTGCCAGTGGCACAGACCTCTACGAGCAGTACTTC.

This clone has a handful of counts. This chain uses TRBV6-6 with TRBJ2-7; possibly TRBD1 for D (5 bases). Trimming shortened V by 2 bases and J by 6 bases, and 5 bases separated the two germline ends. The CDR3 covers 11 residues. The germline CDR1 and CDR2 sequences are MNHNY and SVGAGI (reference sequence). CDR3 protein: CASSYRGEQYF. The CDR3 DNA is TGTGCCAGCAGTTACAGGGGCGAGCAGTACTTC.

V and J are TRBV19 and TRBJ1-5, with 7 bases matching TRBD1. Per germline, CDR1 LNHDA and CDR2 SQIVND (reference sequence). J gave up 4 bases and V 6 bases, and 6 bases lay outside the gene matches. The CDR3 is 14 amino acids. In nucleotides, the CDR3 is TGTGCCAGTAGGAGGGACAGAAGGAATCAGCCCCAGCATTTT. Its protein product is CASRRDRRNQPQHF.

V and J are TRBV5-4 and TRBJ2-1, with D maybe TRBD1 (5 bases). V was clipped by 4 bases and J by 5 bases, with 10 bases between them. The CDR3 runs to 13 residues. The germline V gene has CDR1 SGHNT and CDR2 YYREEE (reference sequence). The CDR3 DNA follows: TGTGCCAGCAGCGCCGACAGCGACAATGAGCAGTTCTTC. It translates to CASSADSDNEQFF.

The gene calls are TRBV7-2 and TRBJ2-7; D not certain. This CDR3 is 14 amino acids long. Between the trimmed V and J ends, which lost 0 bases and 6 bases, there was a span of 12 bases. Germline CDR1 SGHTA, CDR2 FQGNSA. As DNA, the CDR3 is TGTGCCAGCAGCTTAGCTCCTCCCTACGGCGAGCAGTACTTC. It codes for CASSLAPPYGEQYF.

The chain is built from TRBV6-4 and TRBJ2-1; 8 bases are a match to TRBD2. CDR3 length equals 16 residues. Losses at the gene ends were 0 bases for V and 6 bases for J; bases not matched to a gene: 7. CDR1 and CDR2 from the germline V gene are MRHNA and SNTAGT. The CDR3 DNA reads as TGTGCCAGCAGTGACTCCAGCGGGAGTGGAAGCAATGAGCAGTTCTTC. It encodes CASSDSSGSGSNEQFF.

V usage is TRBV6-5 and J usage is TRBJ1-3; no definite D call. Deletions cut 6 bases from V and 3 bases from J, with 18 bases between. This CDR3 spans 16 amino acids. From germline, CDR1 is MNHEY and CDR2 SVGAGI. The CDR3 region has the DNA TGTGCCAGCAGATACCTTAAAGCCGGTAGTGGAAACACCATATATTTT. It specifies CASRYLKAGSGNTIYF.

The CDR3 nucleotides read TGTGCCACCAGTGATCTGGGTGAGGTTCAGCCCCAGCATTTT. Translated: CATSDLGEVQPQHF. J is TRBJ1-5 and V is TRBV24-1; D gene ambiguous. CDR1 and CDR2 (germline): KGHDR, SFDVKD. This CDR3 is built from 14 residues. Trimming pared 3 bases from V and 6 bases from J, leaving 11 bases between.

The V gene is TRBV11-2, the J gene TRBJ2-1, with unresolved D. From germline, CDR1 is SGHAT and CDR2 FQNNGV. The CDR3 has 14 amino acids. V lost 1 base to trimming and J lost 7 bases, with 11 bases between them. CDR3: CASSLGSLLNEQFF. CDR3 DNA sequence: TGTGCCAGCAGCTTAGGCTCACTTCTTAATGAGCAGTTCTTC.

This clone came up once. This chain uses TRBV7-2 with TRBJ2-1, with TRBD2 identical over 9 bases. The J segment lost 7 bases and the V segment lost 5 bases, leaving 18 bases of the junction unmatched. The CDR3 sequence is 18 residues long. CDR1 and CDR2 from the germline V gene are SGHTA and FQGNSA. The CDR3 coding sequence is TGTGCCAGCAGCCTTAACCCGCCGAGCGGGAGGAGGGGGAATGAGCAGTTCTTC. Translated: CASSLNPPSGRRGNEQFF.

This chain uses TRBV18 with TRBJ2-3; D is perhaps TRBD2 (6 bases). Trimming left V 1 base short and J 0 bases short, with 11 bases between. CDR3 length equals 16 residues. Germline assignment: CDR1 KGHSH and CDR2 LQKENI. CDR3 sequence (DNA): TGTGCCAGCTCACCACAAACGGGGACTAGCACAGATACGCAGTATTTT. Encoded protein: CASSPQTGTSTDTQYF. The full variable domain, with the rest looked up from reference TRBV18 and TRBJ2-3, is NAGVMQNPRHLVRRRGQEARLRCSPMKGHSHVYWYRQLPEEGLKFMVYLQKENIIDESGMPKERFSAEFPKEGPSILRIQQVVRGDSAAYFCASSPQTGTSTDTQYFGPGTRLTVL.

The rearrangement joins TRBV7-3 to TRBJ2-7; D is unresolved. In germline, CDR1 is SGHTA, CDR2 FQGTGA. CDR3 length: 14 amino acids. The V and J ends lost 2 bases and 0 bases respectively, with 8 bases between them. CDR3 in amino acids: CASSLGGGSYEQYF. Here the CDR3 DNA reads TGTGCCAGCAGCTTAGGCGGCGGCTCCTACGAGCAGTACTTC.

This clone occurred a few times. In DNA, the CDR3 is TGCGCCAGCAGCCAAGATATCCGGGGGTACGAGCAGTACTTC. This sequence encodes CASSQDIRGYEQYF. The chain joins TRBV4-3 to TRBJ2-7; TRBD2 is a possible D gene (6 bases). CDR3 length: 14 residues. With 0 bases removed from V and 4 bases from J, the gap between germline ends came to 10 bases. CDR1 is LGHNA and CDR2 is YSLEER in the germline V gene.

This chain uses TRBV14 with TRBJ2-5; D is ambiguous. This CDR3 is 16 amino acids long. Looked up from germline, CDR1 is SGHDN and CDR2 is FVKESK. The V and J ends lost 1 base and 0 bases respectively, with 12 bases between them. CDR3 region: CASSQGQALYQETQYF. The CDR3 DNA reads TGTGCCAGCAGCCAAGGACAAGCTCTGTACCAAGAGACCCAGTACTTC. Together with reference TRBV14 and TRBJ2-5, the CDR3 gives the full variable domain: EAGVTQFPSHSVIEKGQTVTLRCDPISGHDNLYWYRRVMGKEIKFLLHFVKESKQDESGMPNNRFLAERTGGTYSTLKVQPAELEDSGVYFCASSQGQALYQETQYFGPGTRLLVL.

The chain uses TRBV29-1 and TRBJ2-3; maybe TRBD2 (5 bases). Trimming stripped 4 bases from V and 4 bases from J, with 12 bases between. This CDR3 is built from 13 residues. Germline loops: CDR1 SQVTM, CDR2 ANQGSEA. The CDR3 is CSVVGDGPDTQYF. The CDR3 DNA sequence: TGCAGCGTTGTGGGAGATGGTCCAGATACGCAGTATTTT.

J is TRBJ2-2 and V is TRBV2; D is unresolved. V was shortened by 1 base and J by 6 bases, with 15 bases between the two germline ends. Germline CDR1 reads SNHLY; CDR2 reads FYNNEI. The CDR3 consists of 16 residues. CDR3 DNA: TGTGCCAGCAGTGAAGGGCCGTTGTTAGGAGCCGGGGAGCTGTTTTTT. Its protein is CASSEGPLLGAGELFF.

The genes are TRBV19 and TRBJ2-7; 8 positions match TRBD1. CDR1 is LNHDA, CDR2 SQIVND, per germline (reference sequence). Unmatched junction bases numbered 4, after V lost 4 bases and J lost 5 bases. The CDR3 consists of 13 residues. The CDR3: CASSSSTGDEQYF. The CDR3 DNA is TGTGCCAGTAGTAGTTCGACAGGGGACGAGCAGTACTTC.

The genes are TRBV12-3 or TRBV12-4 and TRBJ2-1; D possibly corresponds to TRBD2 (6 bases). V shed 6 bases and J shed 5 bases, with 11 bases lying between them. The CDR3 sequence is 13 residues long. The CDR3 loop is CASRGRGNNEQFF. The CDR3 DNA follows: TGTGCCAGCAGAGGACGGGGGAACAATGAGCAGTTCTTC.

The chain joins TRBV6-6 to TRBJ2-1, with TRBD2 matching over 14 bases. This CDR3 is 16 amino acids long. The trim removed 5 bases at V and 7 bases at J, leaving 7 bases unmatched. The germline V gene encodes CDR1 MNHNY and CDR2 SVGAGI (reference sequence). CDR3 loop: CASSTRTSGRINEQFF. The CDR3 nucleotides are TGTGCCAGCAGTACCCGGACTAGCGGGAGGATAAATGAGCAGTTCTTC.

The genes are TRBV5-4 and TRBJ2-1; a possible D gene is TRBD1 (6 bases). The CDR3 is 15 amino acids. The V and J ends lost 3 bases and 1 base respectively, with 11 bases between them. From germline, CDR1 is SGHNT and CDR2 YYREEE (reference sequence). CDR3 loop: CASSSTGSSYNEQFF. The CDR3 region has the DNA TGTGCCAGCAGCTCGACAGGAAGTTCCTACAATGAGCAGTTCTTC.

Here the CDR3 DNA reads TGTGCTAGTGGTTTGATAGTGGATGAGCAGTTCTTC. This encodes CASGLIVDEQFF. The V call is TRBV12-5, the J call TRBJ2-1; D remains ambiguous. Germline CDR1 LGHNT, CDR2 FRNRAP. V was trimmed by 2 bases and J by 8 bases, leaving 7 bases between them. The CDR3 consists of 12 residues.

J is TRBJ2-4 and V is TRBV9; D is unresolved. Germline V gene data show CDR1 as SGDLS and CDR2 as YYNGEE. V was pared by 4 bases and J by 6 bases, with 14 bases between. The CDR3 runs 14 residues. The CDR3 DNA sequence: TGTGCCAGCAGCCCGTACCTAGTCCCAAACATTCAGTACTTC. The encoded protein is CASSPYLVPNIQYF.

J is TRBJ2-7 and V is TRBV19; D gene uncertain. The CDR3 totals 12 residues. Germline V gene data show CDR1 as LNHDA and CDR2 as SQIVND (reference sequence). Deletions cut 8 bases from V and 0 bases from J, with 8 bases between. In DNA form, the CDR3 reads TGTGCCAGTGGCTGGAGCTCCTACGAGCAGTACTTC. It yields the protein CASGWSSYEQYF.

For the CDR3, the DNA is TGCGCCAGCAGCTATCAGACAGGGCGAACTGAAGCTTTCTTT. Its translation is CASSYQTGRTEAFF. This chain uses TRBV5-1 with TRBJ1-1, with 7 bases fitting TRBD1. The CDR3 loop spans 14 amino acids. The V and J ends lost 3 bases and 5 bases, in that order; junction bases with no gene match: 7. Per the germline V gene, CDR1 is SGHRS and CDR2 is YFSETQ.